The 8 T cell receptor beta chains below all came from one sample that was sequenced in a study of regulatory T cells in long-lasting Graves disease. To make TCR beta libraries, researchers used iRepertoire HTBI primers and Arm-PCR of CDR3 regions. TCRdb reprocessed the multiplex PCR reads via MiXCR and lists one record per CDR3 protein. The data show some 250,000 distinct CDR3 sequences, 15% to 20% seen once. Time point given: newly diagnosed GD, antithyroid drugs for less than 3 months. The authors made the TCR library using RNA they extracted from PBMCs. This sample was also put to use in a study of T cells in Graves' hyperthyroidism and ophthalmopathy.

The sequencing used peripheral blood mononuclear cells (PBMCs), collected at new diagnosis, from a patient treated with antithyroid drugs. The source is a young woman with Graves disease.

This clonotype was recorded once. This chain links TRBV4-1 with TRBJ1-2; weak D call: TRBD1 (6 bases). Trimming shortened V by 7 bases and J by 8 bases, and 17 bases separated the two germline ends. The CDR3 covers 13 residues. Germline loops: CDR1 MGHRA, CDR2 YSYEKL. CDR3 coding DNA: TGCGCCAGCACTAGGCGGGGGGCGGAAGGCTACACCTTC. This translates into CASTRRGAEGYTF.

The chain recombines TRBV4-2 with TRBJ1-4; D call uncertain. From germline, CDR1 is LGHNA and CDR2 YNFKEQ. V was trimmed by 4 bases and J by 0 bases, leaving 12 bases between them. The CDR3 loop spans 16 amino acids. In DNA form, the CDR3 reads TGTGCCAGCAGCCCCCGGACGGGGACAACTAATGAAAAACTGTTTTTT. It codes for CASSPRTGTTNEKLFF.

About this clonotype: Only one base separates this from a far larger clonotype, so it likely reflects a read error. No conserved phenylalanine or tryptophan ends this CDR3, so it is likely a read error. V and J are TRBV20-1 and TRBJ2-1, with 11 bases lining up with TRBD2. The DNA end favors TRBJ2-5, so the J call may be wrong. The CDR3 extends over 15 amino acids. Germline V gives CDR1 DFQATT, CDR2 SNEGSKA (reference sequence). The CDR3, as DNA: TGCAGTGCGCCACTAGCGGGGGAAAGAGGAGAGACCCAGTACCTC. As protein: CSAPLAGERGETQYL.

The chain combines TRBV27 with TRBJ1-5, with 10 bases lining up with TRBD1. V lost 3 bases, J lost 6 bases, and 5 bases stayed unmatched. CDR1 and CDR2 (germline): MNHEY, SMNVEV (reference sequence). The CDR3 extends over 15 amino acids. This CDR3 is CASSFSGQGIQPQHF. In nucleotides, the CDR3 is TGTGCCAGCAGTTTCTCGGGACAGGGGATTCAGCCCCAGCATTTT.

As for this clonotype: A much larger clonotype is one base distant, so this may be a read error. Without the conserved terminal phenylalanine or tryptophan, this CDR3 likely stems from a read error. J is TRBJ2-7 and V is TRBV18; possibly TRBD1 or TRBD2 for D (6 bases each). V was shortened by 3 bases and J by 5 bases, with 11 bases between the two germline ends. Germline values: CDR1 KGHSH, CDR2 LQKENI. CDR3 length equals 13 residues. The CDR3 is CASSPRGRDEQYL. The CDR3 nucleotides are TGTGCCAGCTCACCCCGGGGGCGCGACGAGCAGTACCTC.

This clonotype came up a few times. This rearrangement joins TRBV2 to TRBJ2-5, with 9 bases lining up with TRBD1. CDR1 SNHLY and CDR2 FYNNEI come from the germline V gene. The CDR3 spans 15 residues. V shed 6 bases, J shed 1 base, and the junction held 6 bases outside the gene matches. This CDR3 is CASRPPGQGQETQYF. The CDR3 DNA reads TGTGCCAGCAGACCTCCGGGACAGGGCCAAGAGACCCAGTACTTC.

A word on this clonotype: A much larger clone lies one base from this, so it may be a read error. V usage is TRBV20-1 and J usage is TRBJ2-2; tentatively, D is TRBD1 (5 bases). Trimming removed 2 bases at V and 2 bases at J, with 12 bases between. The CDR3 consists of 15 residues. Germline V lookup: CDR1 DFQATT, CDR2 SNEGSKA (reference sequence). This CDR3 is CSARNFGQNTGELFF. The CDR3 DNA reads as TGCAGTGCTAGAAATTTTGGACAAAACACCGGGGAGCTGTTTTTT.

This clonotype was counted a few times. The chain joins TRBV9 to TRBJ2-1; 15 bases agree with TRBD2. Per germline, CDR1 SGDLS and CDR2 YYNGEE. The CDR3 consists of 16 residues. V was clipped by 3 bases and J by 2 bases; unmatched bases: 0. The CDR3: CASSGTSGGAYNEQFF. Here the CDR3 DNA reads TGTGCCAGCAGCGGGACTAGCGGGGGGGCCTACAATGAGCAGTTCTTC.